This entry features one T cell receptor beta chain sequence. Antigen: not known. The source of the sample is a study of blood T cells in healthy people across ages. General observations from the study: Naive CD4+ cell counts and diversity both ran higher in long-lived than in aged donors.

Those donating, healthy Caucasian individuals from Russia, were aged roughly 6 to 100. Together with a sample-barcoded 5' primer, a J-beta primer mix was included in a second PCR lasting roughly 6 to 12 cycles. In TCRdb, the 5' RACE reads were re-called with MiXCR into one record per CDR3 protein. The table lists over 950,000 distinct CDR3 sequences, roughly half of them singletons, with over 20% in the top ten. CDR3 length: 13 residues. Trimming removed 4 bases at V and 5 bases at J, with 9 bases between. Per the germline V gene, CDR1 is LGHDT and CDR2 is YNNKEL (reference sequence). The source is a woman aged 55-70 years in good health. The chain carries TRBV3-1 and TRBJ2-1, with a weak D call TRBD2 (6 bases). Sequencing used blood. This chain's CDR3 is CASSRRLDNEQFF. CDR3 DNA: TGTGCCAGCAGCCGGAGACTAGACAATGAGCAGTTCTTC.